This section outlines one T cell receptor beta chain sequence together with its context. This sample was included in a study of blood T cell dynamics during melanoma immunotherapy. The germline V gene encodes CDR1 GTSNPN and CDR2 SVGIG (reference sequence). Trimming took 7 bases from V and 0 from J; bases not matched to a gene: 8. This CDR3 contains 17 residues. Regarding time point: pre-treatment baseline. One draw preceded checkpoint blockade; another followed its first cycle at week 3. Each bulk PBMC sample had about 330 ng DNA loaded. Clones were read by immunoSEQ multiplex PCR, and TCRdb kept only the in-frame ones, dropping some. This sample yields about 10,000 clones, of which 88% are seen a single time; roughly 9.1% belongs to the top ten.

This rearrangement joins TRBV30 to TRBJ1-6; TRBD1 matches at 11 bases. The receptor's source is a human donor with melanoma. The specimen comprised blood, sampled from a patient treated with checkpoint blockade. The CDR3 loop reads CASSGTGGSSYNSPLHF. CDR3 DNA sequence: TGTGCCTCATCCGGGACAGGGGGTAGCTCCTATAATTCACCCCTCCACTTT.